The rows below give T cell receptor beta chains drawn from one sample of a study of early T cells in non-severe SARS-CoV-2 infection. One entry per CDR3 protein, called by TCRdb with MiXCR from the 5' RACE reads. The sample shows tens of thousands of distinct CDR3 sequences, roughly 13% of them seen only once. The sequencing sample was made of whole blood. The receptors shown here come from an adult who was a healthcare worker with PCR-confirmed SARS-CoV-2 infection or an uninfected control (not recorded which). The conserved cysteine and the conserved F or W are not part of the CDR3 here.

v_call	j_call	cdr3_aa
TRBV7-9	TRBJ1-5	ASSPDANQPQH
TRBV3-1	TRBJ2-6	ASRTASGANVLT
TRBV11-2	TRBJ1-4	ASSLIATNEKLF
TRBV12-5	TRBJ2-5	ASAHGQGARIFQETQY
TRBV5-1	TRBJ1-1	ASSPDRAILNTEAF
TRBV7-2	TRBJ2-2	ASSSTRVTGELF
TRBV7-9	TRBJ2-7	ASSSGVEQY
TRBV5-1	TRBJ2-7	ASSLDTGGASYEQY
TRBV29-1	TRBJ2-7	SVDGTGSYEQY
TRBV7-9	TRBJ2-3	ASSLGLAGYTTDTQY
TRBV12-3/TRBV12-4	TRBJ2-7	ASSLATGPSYEQY
TRBV6-2/TRBV6-3	TRBJ2-7	ASSYRTSGGPGEQY
TRBV5-1	TRBJ1-6	ASSSGTGAFSPLH
TRBV4-2	TRBJ2-3	ASSRVTGGGTFTDTQY
TRBV3-1	TRBJ2-6	ASSQAPSGANVLT
TRBV11-2	TRBJ2-7	ASSLDSYEQY
TRBV18	TRBJ1-1	ASATEYNTEAF
TRBV20-1	TRBJ2-7	SASWDRGAYEQY
TRBV7-9	TRBJ2-7	ASSLSSGSYEQY
TRBV7-2	TRBJ2-3	ASSLRLTSTDTQY
TRBV2	TRBJ2-7	ASTNPTGLAQY
TRBV20-1	TRBJ2-3	SAGGTIIDTQY
TRBV4-1	TRBJ1-5	ASSQVLGDGNQPQH
TRBV20-1	TRBJ1-5	SAKNRVGDQPQH
TRBV5-1	TRBJ2-5	ASSLEETQY
TRBV4-1	TRBJ2-1	ASHSDRASYNEQF
TRBV12-3/TRBV12-4	TRBJ2-7	ASSLHSAPRTEQY
TRBV11-2	TRBJ1-6	ASSVRPGQDNSPLH
TRBV6-1	TRBJ2-7	ASSEFWTEYEQY
TRBV7-9	TRBJ1-2	ASSAGNYGYT
TRBV7-9	TRBJ1-1	ASSSARAGEAF
TRBV12-3/TRBV12-4	TRBJ2-3	ASSLLATDTQY
TRBV29-1	TRBJ2-3	SVLGGIGDTQY
TRBV2	TRBJ1-6	ASSERVTAYNSPLH
TRBV7-9	TRBJ2-1	ASSLDIDEQF
TRBV5-1	TRBJ2-3	ASSATGSKPDTQY
TRBV5-1	TRBJ2-3	ASSLEGVSEYTQY
TRBV7-9	TRBJ2-1	ASSFFQGEQF
TRBV4-3	TRBJ2-5	ASSQEQTGSTQETQY
TRBV29-1	TRBJ1-2	SVEDRGNYGYT